This T cell receptor beta chain was identified during a study of EBV T-cell therapy then PD-1 blockade in nasopharyngeal carcinoma (dated by TCRdb to the early 2020s). There are 16 amino acids in the CDR3, from cysteine to phenylalanine inclusive. CDR3 DNA is the only sequence kept; it has 48 bases, read in frame from the first base. The treatment or condition label for this specimen denotes: AdE1-LMPpoly-expanded autologous EBV-specific T-cell therapy followed by anti-PD-1 nivolumab. Genomic DNA was extracted from sorted cells using the Qiagen DNeasy Kit. The immunoSEQ platform was used for deep sequencing of the TCR beta chain. Turning to the authors' computational methods: Repertoire data analysis was performed with the immunoSEQ Analyzer software. Sourced from immuneACCESS, this table was stored by TCRdb with only in-frame sequences that have V and J called. A share of the clones is absent; for the studies checked, an unresolved V gene accounts for under half, and the remainder has no known explanation. That table is the source of V, J and clone size, and D and trimming were worked out from the DNA. This sample gives roughly 16,000 clones in total; 80% to 85% of them show up just once. The ten largest clones add up to just under 30% of the sample.

With regard to this clone: Its antigen is still unknown. No base qualities exist here, and no much larger clone lies one base off it.

The chain is assembled from TRBV12-2 and TRBJ2-3; the DNA was not used to check the table's D call, TRBD1. TRBV12-2 is tagged as a pseudogene. The sequences come from CD8+ T cells from blood, collected at day 0 from a patient whose treatment included autologous EBV-specific T cells and nivolumab. The source of this sequence is a middle-aged man with nasopharyngeal carcinoma. The CDR3 here reads CASRLVRRTECITQYF. The DNA sequence is as follows: TGTGCAAGTCGCTTAGTTCGGAGGACAGAATGCATCACGCAGTATTTT.